Given below is one TCR beta chain in context. Its antigen remains unknown. The sample's time point: recipient sample about 28 days before transplant, after cytoreduction. The V gene lost 4 bases and the J gene lost 3 bases, with 12 bases spanning the gap. The V gene's germline CDR1 is SNHLY and CDR2 FYNNEI. CDR3 length equals 15 residues. These data are taken from a study of T cell clonotyping in hematopoietic cell transplantation. Some clones are missing from TCRdb's copy, which holds only in-frame ones; the method was immunoSEQ multiplex PCR. This table holds about 18,000 clones, roughly 82% found once. Findings of the study overall: Higher Inverse Simpson Index values in graft donor and pretransplant recipient predicted broader posttransplant TCR diversity. Pathologically expanded recipient clonotypes increased progressively from day 30 to day 180 as diversity fell.

The sequencing used peripheral blood mononuclear cells, collected before stem cell transplant. The TCR was taken from a man aged 45-60 years with acute myeloid leukemia. Some clones in this sample may be carry-over from other donors' samples. This chain connects TRBV2 to TRBJ2-2; D gene unclear. The CDR3 DNA sequence: TGTGCCAGCAGTGGGACCACGGAATACACCGGGGAGCTGTTTTTT. Translating it yields CASSGTTEYTGELFF.